The T cell receptor beta chain under discussion was sequenced for a study of T-cell memory formation after mild COVID-19. From the 5' RACE reads, TCRdb called clonotypes with MiXCR, one entry per CDR3 protein. The profile shows approximately 260,000 distinct CDR3 sequences, about a sixth of them singletons. Study findings and constraints: A subset of responding clones appeared in pre-infection memory, suggesting cross-reactive memory joined.

After removal of 6 bases from V and 3 bases from J, the junction contained 0 bases not matched to a gene. Germline V gives CDR1 SNHLY, CDR2 FYNNEI. The CDR3 length is 14 residues. As regards this clonotype: Antigen specificity is unknown.

Sequenced input: PBMCs or a T cell subset sorted from them (not recorded which). The chain joins TRBV2 to TRBJ2-1; 12 positions match TRBD2. The receptor comes from a man younger than 30 who had mild COVID-19 (a few samples of this study predate the infection). Cell type and time point are not known. The CDR3 spells CASRTSGGYNEQFF. Here the CDR3 DNA reads TGTGCCAGCAGGACTAGCGGGGGCTACAATGAGCAGTTCTTC.